This entry lists 21 T cell receptor beta chains sequenced from one sample in a study of cytomegalovirus exposure and HLA in healthy donors. Both 60 Vbeta primers and 13 Jbeta primers went into the PCR. Measured with immunoSEQ multiplex PCR; TCRdb has only the in-frame clones, and not every one. The sample includes approximately 130,000 clones, around 72% seen only once; the top ten take about 4.4%. Sequencing used PBMCs. These receptors were collected from a middle-aged man in good health and CMV-seropositive.

This sequence joins TRBV6-1 and TRBJ1-1; 9 bases are shared with TRBD1. Trimming at V came to 3 bases and at J to 4 bases, leaving 3 bases not matched to a gene. The CDR3 contains 14 residues. Germline loops: CDR1 MNHNS, CDR2 SASEGT. DNA of the CDR3: TGTGCCAGCAGTGAGACACAGGGGGCCACTGAAGCTTTCTTT. This codes for CASSETQGATEAFF.

The gene calls are TRBV18 and TRBJ2-7, with 8 bases identical to TRBD1. Losses at the gene ends were 0 bases for V and 6 bases for J; bases not matched to a gene: 16. CDR1 is KGHSH, CDR2 LQKENI, per germline. The CDR3 has 18 amino acids. The CDR3 here is CASSPPTRTGSFVGEQYF. The CDR3 nucleotides read TGTGCCAGCTCACCACCTACGAGGACAGGGAGCTTCGTAGGCGAGCAGTACTTC.

The V call is TRBV29-1, the J call TRBJ1-2; TRBD1 matches 10 bases. Per germline, CDR1 SQVTM and CDR2 ANQGSEA. V lost 5 bases and J lost 6; bases outside the gene matches: 6. This CDR3 contains 13 residues. The CDR3 reads CSVRQGARDGYTF. As DNA, the CDR3 is TGCAGCGTTCGACAGGGGGCCCGGGATGGCTACACCTTC.

This clone was counted a few times. This chain joins TRBV7-8 and TRBJ1-2; D unclear. Germline CDR1 is SGHVS and CDR2 is FQNEAQ. This CDR3 spans 15 amino acids. V lost 2 bases to trimming and J lost 4 bases, with 14 bases between them. This chain's CDR3 is CASSLYHSPVYGYTF. The CDR3, as DNA: TGTGCCAGCAGCTTATACCACAGCCCCGTCTATGGCTACACCTTC.

V usage is TRBV12-5 and J usage is TRBJ2-1, with D possibly being TRBD1 (6 bases). Germline V gene lookup returns CDR1 LGHNT and CDR2 FRNRAP. The CDR3 runs to 14 residues. Trimming cost V 2 bases and J 8 bases, with 13 bases left between them. The CDR3 loop reads CASGLSLGAYEQFF. The CDR3, as DNA: TGTGCTAGTGGTTTGTCCCTGGGGGCCTATGAGCAGTTCTTC.

The chain joins TRBV25-1 to TRBJ1-1; D gene uncertain. Per the germline V gene, CDR1 is MGHDK and CDR2 is SYGVNS. Trimming left V 8 bases short and J 2 bases short, with 9 bases between. This CDR3 comprises 12 residues. This CDR3 is CASSKRNTEAFF. Here the CDR3 DNA reads TGTGCCAGCTCAAAGCGAAACACTGAAGCTTTCTTT.

This clone was recorded only once. The J gene is TRBJ2-1, the V gene TRBV27; 9 bases match TRBD2. Germline CDR1 and CDR2: MNHEY and SMNVEV (reference sequence). After removal of 0 bases from V and 9 bases from J, the junction contained 9 bases not matched to a gene. This CDR3 is 16 amino acids long. CDR3 nucleotides: TGTGCCAGCAGTTTATCCCCCGCGGGAGGGCCTTCTGAGCAGTTCTTC. This translates into CASSLSPAGGPSEQFF.

V usage is TRBV29-1 and J usage is TRBJ1-2; TRBD1 agrees at 7 bases. Per germline, CDR1 SQVTM and CDR2 ANQGSEA. The CDR3 is 11 residues long. V shed 3 bases and J 7 bases; nucleotides not matched to a gene: 2. The CDR3 DNA reads as TGCAGCGTTGACGCAGGGGGTGGCTACACCTTC. Amino acid sequence: CSVDAGGGYTF.

The count of this clone is one. The J gene is TRBJ2-3, the V gene TRBV7-6, with 11 bases fitting TRBD2. Per the germline V gene, CDR1 is SGHVS and CDR2 is FNYEAQ. V lost 3 bases to trimming and J lost 0 bases; unmatched junction nucleotides: 5. The length of the CDR3 is 17 residues. CDR3 amino acids: CASSFGLAGGSTDTQYF. As DNA, the CDR3 is TGTGCCAGCAGCTTTGGTCTAGCGGGGGGAAGCACAGATACGCAGTATTTT.

CDR3 nucleotides: TGTGCCAGCAGTCCGCGGAGGAGCAATCAGCCCCAGCATTTT. This codes for CASSPRRSNQPQHF. The rearrangement uses TRBV6-5 and TRBJ1-5, with D hard to call. Germline-derived CDR1 and CDR2 are MNHEY and SVGAGI. There are 14 residues in the CDR3. Trimming shortened V by 5 bases and J by 1 base, and 9 bases separated the two germline ends.

The chain links TRBV19 to TRBJ1-2, with 7 positions matching TRBD1. V shed 3 bases and J 0 bases; nucleotides not matched to a gene: 7. CDR1 LNHDA and CDR2 SQIVND come from the germline V gene (reference sequence). The CDR3 sequence is 16 residues long. DNA for the CDR3: TGTGCCAGTAGTATGGCCGGGACAGCCACTAACTATGGCTACACCTTC. This codes for CASSMAGTATNYGYTF.

The chain recombines TRBV28 with TRBJ2-7, with 7 bases matching TRBD1. This CDR3 comprises 14 residues. V shed 10 bases, J shed 3 bases, and the junction held 12 bases outside the gene matches. Germline V gene sequence: CDR1 MDHEN, CDR2 SYDVKM. The CDR3 DNA sequence: TGTGCCACCTTCCCCGGGACAGAAGTCTACGAGCAGTACTTC. Amino acid sequence: CATFPGTEVYEQYF.

The chain joins TRBV6-6 to TRBJ1-6; D gene unclear. The V gene's germline CDR1 is MNHNY and CDR2 SVGAGI (reference sequence). The V end was cut by 6 bases, the J end by 5 bases, with 11 bases between. The CDR3 covers 14 residues. CDR3 loop: CASSSGQNNSPLHF. CDR3 coding DNA: TGTGCCAGCAGCTCTGGGCAGAATAATTCACCCCTCCACTTT.

The V gene is TRBV27, the J gene TRBJ1-2; the match to TRBD1 covers 7 bases. The CDR3 is 14 amino acids. Germline V lookup: CDR1 MNHEY, CDR2 SMNVEV (reference sequence). Germline trimming cut 4 bases from V and 8 bases from J; bases unmatched to any gene: 10. CDR3 sequence reads: CASSSQDRVGGYTF. CDR3 coding DNA: TGTGCCAGCAGTTCCCAAGACAGGGTTGGGGGCTACACCTTC.

This chain joins TRBV5-5 and TRBJ1-2; no definite D call. CDR1 is SGHKS and CDR2 is YYEKEE in the germline V gene (reference sequence). The CDR3 covers 15 residues. V gave up 4 bases and J gave up 2 bases, with 15 bases separating them. The CDR3 DNA reads as TGTGCCAGCAGCCCGGTGCGCGTCTTAAACTATGGCTACACCTTC. Amino acids: CASSPVRVLNYGYTF.

The chain carries TRBV5-1 and TRBJ2-1; D gene uncertain. Germline assignment: CDR1 SGHRS and CDR2 YFSETQ. The CDR3 runs to 15 residues. Trimming took off 4 bases at V and 3 bases at J, with 14 bases between the two ends. CDR3 residues: CASSLTALNYNEQFF. The CDR3 DNA reads TGCGCCAGCAGCCTAACCGCCTTAAACTACAATGAGCAGTTCTTC. Complete variable domain (other parts from reference TRBV5-1 and TRBJ2-1): KAGVTQTPRYLIKTRGQQVTLSCSPISGHRSVSWYQQTPGQGLQFLFEYFSETQRNKGNFPGRFSGRQFSNSRSEMNVSTLELGDSALYLCASSLTALNYNEQFFGPGTRLTVL.

This clone occurred once. This chain uses TRBV27 with TRBJ2-4; TRBD2 might be the D (5 bases). CDR1 MNHEY and CDR2 SMNVEV come from the germline V gene (reference sequence). The CDR3 spans 14 residues. Trimming took off 5 bases at V and 3 bases at J, with 11 bases between the two ends. The CDR3 here is CASSLHGGKNIQYF. The CDR3 bases are TGTGCCAGCAGTCTACACGGAGGCAAAAACATTCAGTACTTC.

The chain recombines TRBV18 with TRBJ1-1, with TRBD1 matching 10 bases. The length of the CDR3 is 15 residues. CDR1 and CDR2 from the germline V gene are KGHSH and LQKENI. V gave up 3 bases and J gave up 2 bases; unmatched junction bases: 3. CDR3 coding DNA: TGTGCCAGCTCACCGGGACAGGGGTCCAACACTGAAGCTTTCTTT. It is translated as CASSPGQGSNTEAFF.

The chain carries TRBV9 and TRBJ2-3; 13 nucleotides line up with TRBD2. Looked up from germline, CDR1 is SGDLS and CDR2 is YYNGEE. J lost 3 bases, V lost 2 bases, and 0 bases had no gene match. The CDR3 contains 15 residues. The CDR3 nucleotides are TGTGCCAGCAGCGTGGGACTAGCGGGAACAGATACGCAGTATTTT. Residues: CASSVGLAGTDTQYF.

This sequence joins TRBV28 and TRBJ1-5; D perhaps matches TRBD1 (6 bases). V was trimmed by 7 bases and J by 8 bases, leaving 18 bases between them. This CDR3 region has 14 residues. CDR1 MDHEN and CDR2 SYDVKM come from the germline V gene. The CDR3 loop reads CASTILVTGEPQHF. CDR3 coding DNA: TGTGCCAGCACCATTCTCGTGACAGGAGAGCCCCAGCATTTT.

This clone has only one observation. The rearrangement joins TRBV29-1 to TRBJ2-2; 7 nucleotides align to TRBD2. The CDR3 totals 15 residues. V shed 6 bases, J shed 2 bases, and the junction held 9 bases outside the gene matches. Germline V lookup: CDR1 SQVTM, CDR2 ANQGSEA. Here the CDR3 reads CSVLVRGGNTGELFF. For the CDR3, the DNA is TGCAGCGTGCTGGTACGCGGGGGAAACACCGGGGAGCTGTTTTTT.